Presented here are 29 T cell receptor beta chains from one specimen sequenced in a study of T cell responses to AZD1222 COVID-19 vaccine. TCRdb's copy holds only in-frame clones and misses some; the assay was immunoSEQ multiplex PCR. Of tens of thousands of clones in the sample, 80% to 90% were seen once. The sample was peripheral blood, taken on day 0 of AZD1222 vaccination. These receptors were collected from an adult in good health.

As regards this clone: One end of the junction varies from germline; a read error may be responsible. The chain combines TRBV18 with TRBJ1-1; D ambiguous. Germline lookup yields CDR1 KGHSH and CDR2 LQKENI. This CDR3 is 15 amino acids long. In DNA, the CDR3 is TGTGCCAGCTCCCCACGGGAGGAGCCGAACACTGAAGCTTTCTTT. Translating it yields CASSPREEPNTEAFF. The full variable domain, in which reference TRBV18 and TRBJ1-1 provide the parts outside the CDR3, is NAGVMQNPRHLVRRRGQEARLRCSPMKGHSHVYWYRQLPEEGLKFMVYLQKENIIDESGMPKERFSAEFPKEGPSILRIQQVVRGDSAAYFCASSPREEPNTEAFFGQGTRLTVV.

The CDR3 bases are TGTGCCAGCAGCTTGGGGGGACAACCGAACACCGGGGAGCTGTTTTTT. Protein: CASSLGGQPNTGELFF. The chain has TRBV5-4 and TRBJ2-2; tentative D call: TRBD1 (6 bases). Germline assignment: CDR1 SGHNT and CDR2 YYREEE (reference sequence). This CDR3 has 16 amino acids. V was trimmed by 0 bases and J by 0 bases, leaving 9 bases between them.

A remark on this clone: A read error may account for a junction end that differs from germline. The CDR3 bases are TGTGCCAGCAGCTACTCGGGGTCGGGTGAAAAACTGTTTTTT. Translating it yields CASSYSGSGEKLFF. The chain carries TRBV6-5 and TRBJ1-4; D gene uncertain. Germline V gene lookup returns CDR1 MNHEY and CDR2 SVGAGI. This CDR3 region has 14 residues.

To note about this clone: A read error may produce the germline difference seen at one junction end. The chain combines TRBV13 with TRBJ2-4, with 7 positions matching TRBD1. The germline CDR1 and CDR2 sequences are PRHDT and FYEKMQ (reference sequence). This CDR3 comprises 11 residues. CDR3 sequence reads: CASSAAGQVNF. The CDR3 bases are TGTGCCAGCAGCGCTGCTGGACAGGTGAACTTC.

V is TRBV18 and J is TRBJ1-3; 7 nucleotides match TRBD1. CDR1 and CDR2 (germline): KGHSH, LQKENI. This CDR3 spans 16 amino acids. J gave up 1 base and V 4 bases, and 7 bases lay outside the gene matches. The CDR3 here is CASSRQGDGSGNTIYF. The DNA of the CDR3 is TGTGCCAGCTCACGACAGGGAGATGGTTCTGGAAACACCATATATTTT.

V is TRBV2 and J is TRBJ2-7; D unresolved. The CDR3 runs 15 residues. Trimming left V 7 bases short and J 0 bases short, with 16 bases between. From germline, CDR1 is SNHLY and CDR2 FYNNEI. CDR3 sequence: CASKRSQESSYEQYF. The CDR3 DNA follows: TGTGCCAGCAAAAGATCTCAGGAATCCTCCTACGAGCAGTACTTC.

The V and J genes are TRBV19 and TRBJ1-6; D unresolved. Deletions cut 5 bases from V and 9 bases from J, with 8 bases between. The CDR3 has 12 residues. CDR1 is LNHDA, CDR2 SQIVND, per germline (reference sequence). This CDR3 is CASSLGISPLHF. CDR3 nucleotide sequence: TGTGCCAGTAGTTTGGGCATTTCACCCCTCCACTTT.

Here the CDR3 DNA reads TGTGCCAGCAGTTTGTTCTTTCCCCAAGAGACCCAGTACTTC. This translates into CASSLFFPQETQYF. This rearrangement joins TRBV27 to TRBJ2-5; D not resolved. The V end lost 3 bases, the J end lost 1 base, and 9 bases lay between the germline ends. Germline V gene sequence: CDR1 MNHEY, CDR2 SMNVEV (reference sequence). CDR3 length: 14 residues.

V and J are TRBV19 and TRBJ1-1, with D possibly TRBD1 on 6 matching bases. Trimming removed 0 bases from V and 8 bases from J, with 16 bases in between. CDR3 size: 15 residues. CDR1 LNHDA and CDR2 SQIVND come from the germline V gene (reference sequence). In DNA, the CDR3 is TGTGCCAGTAGTATAGATATAGGACAGCCCAGAGAAGCTTTCTTT. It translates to CASSIDIGQPREAFF.

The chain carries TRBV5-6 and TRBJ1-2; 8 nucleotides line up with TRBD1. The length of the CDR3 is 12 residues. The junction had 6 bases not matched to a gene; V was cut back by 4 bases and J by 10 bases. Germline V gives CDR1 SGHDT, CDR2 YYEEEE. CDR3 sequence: CASSQDRGSYTF. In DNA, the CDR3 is TGTGCCAGCAGCCAAGACAGGGGATCCTACACCTTC. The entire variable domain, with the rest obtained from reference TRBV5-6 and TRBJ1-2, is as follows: DAGVTQSPTHLIKTRGQQVTLRCSPKSGHDTVSWYQQALGQGPQFIFQYYEEEERQRGNFPDRFSGHQFPNYSSELNVNALLLGDSALYLCASSQDRGSYTFGSGTRLTVV.

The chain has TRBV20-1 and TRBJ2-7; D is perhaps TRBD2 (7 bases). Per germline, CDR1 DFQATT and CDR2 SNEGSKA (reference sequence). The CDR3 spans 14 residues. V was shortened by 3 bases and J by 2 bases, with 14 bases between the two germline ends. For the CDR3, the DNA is TGCAGTGCTAGTGCGGGGGCGCGGGCCTACGAGCAGTACTTC. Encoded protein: CSASAGARAYEQYF.

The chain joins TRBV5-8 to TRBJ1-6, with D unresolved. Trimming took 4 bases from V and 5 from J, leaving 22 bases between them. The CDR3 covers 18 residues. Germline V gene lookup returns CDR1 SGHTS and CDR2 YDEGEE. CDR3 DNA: TGTGCCAGCAGCCCCCGGGATCTAATGGTAGGGAATAATTCACCCCTCCACTTT. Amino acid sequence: CASSPRDLMVGNNSPLHF.

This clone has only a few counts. The CDR3 DNA is TGTGCCAGCAGCCGCAACGGAGACACTGAAGCTTTCTTT. It is translated as CASSRNGDTEAFF. The chain couples TRBV14 to TRBJ1-1; D ambiguous. V dropped 4 bases and J dropped 3 bases, with 9 bases sitting between them. Germline lookup yields CDR1 SGHDN and CDR2 FVKESK. The CDR3 contains 13 residues.

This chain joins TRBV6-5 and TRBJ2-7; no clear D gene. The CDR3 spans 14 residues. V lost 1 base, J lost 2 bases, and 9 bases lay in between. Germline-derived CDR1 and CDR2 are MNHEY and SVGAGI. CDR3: CASSYYPTTYEQYF. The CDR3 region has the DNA TGTGCCAGCAGTTACTATCCAACCACCTACGAGCAGTACTTC.

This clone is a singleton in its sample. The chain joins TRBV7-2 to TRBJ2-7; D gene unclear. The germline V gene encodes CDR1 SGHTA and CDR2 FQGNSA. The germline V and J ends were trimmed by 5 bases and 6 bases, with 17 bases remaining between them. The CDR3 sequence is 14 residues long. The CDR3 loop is CASSVQTLFSEQYF. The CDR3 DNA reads TGTGCCAGCAGCGTACAGACACTTTTCTCCGAGCAGTACTTC.

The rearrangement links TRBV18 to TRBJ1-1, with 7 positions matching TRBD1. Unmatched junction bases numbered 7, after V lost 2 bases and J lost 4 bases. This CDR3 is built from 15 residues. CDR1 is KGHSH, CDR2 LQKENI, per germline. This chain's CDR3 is CASSPSSQGGTEAFF. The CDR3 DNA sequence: TGTGCCAGCTCACCATCAAGTCAGGGGGGCACTGAAGCTTTCTTT.

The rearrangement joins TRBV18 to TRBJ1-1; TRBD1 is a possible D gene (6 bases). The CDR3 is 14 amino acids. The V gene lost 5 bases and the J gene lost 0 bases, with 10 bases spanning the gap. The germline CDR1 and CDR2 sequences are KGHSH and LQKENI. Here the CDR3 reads CASSGQYLNTEAFF. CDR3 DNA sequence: TGTGCCAGCTCAGGACAGTACTTGAACACTGAAGCTTTCTTT.

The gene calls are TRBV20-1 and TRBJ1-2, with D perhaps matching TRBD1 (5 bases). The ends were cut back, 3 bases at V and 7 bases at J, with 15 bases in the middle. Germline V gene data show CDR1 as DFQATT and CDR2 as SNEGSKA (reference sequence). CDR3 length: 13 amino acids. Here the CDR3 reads CSASKAQGFGYTF. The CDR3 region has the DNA TGCAGTGCTAGTAAGGCCCAGGGTTTTGGCTACACCTTC.

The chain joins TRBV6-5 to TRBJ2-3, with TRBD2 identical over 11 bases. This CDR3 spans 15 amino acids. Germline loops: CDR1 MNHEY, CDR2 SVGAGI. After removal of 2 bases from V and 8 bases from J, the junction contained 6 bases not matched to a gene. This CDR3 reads CASSYGTSGAGTQYF. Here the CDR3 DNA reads TGTGCCAGCAGTTACGGGACTAGCGGTGCGGGTACGCAGTATTTT.

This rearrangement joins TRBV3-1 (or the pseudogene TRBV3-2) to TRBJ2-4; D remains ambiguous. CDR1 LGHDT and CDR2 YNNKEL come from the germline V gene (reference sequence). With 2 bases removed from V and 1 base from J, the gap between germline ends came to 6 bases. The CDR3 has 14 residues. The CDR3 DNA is TGTGCCAGCAGCCAATACCCTGCCAAAAACATTCAGTACTTC. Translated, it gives CASSQYPAKNIQYF.

In nucleotides, the CDR3 is TGTGCCAGTAGCTGGGGAAGCAATCAGCCCCAGCATTTT. It is translated as CASSWGSNQPQHF. The rearrangement uses TRBV19 and TRBJ1-5; unclear D gene. CDR1 is LNHDA and CDR2 is SQIVND in the germline V gene (reference sequence). V lost 6 bases and J lost 1, with 7 bases in between. CDR3 length equals 13 residues.

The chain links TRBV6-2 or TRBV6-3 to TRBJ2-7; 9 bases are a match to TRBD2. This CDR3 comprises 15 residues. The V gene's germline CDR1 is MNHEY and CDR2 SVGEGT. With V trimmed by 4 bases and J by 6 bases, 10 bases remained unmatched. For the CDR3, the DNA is TGTGCCAGCAGTTTGACTAGCGGAGGTGCCTCCGAGCAGTACTTC. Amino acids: CASSLTSGGASEQYF.

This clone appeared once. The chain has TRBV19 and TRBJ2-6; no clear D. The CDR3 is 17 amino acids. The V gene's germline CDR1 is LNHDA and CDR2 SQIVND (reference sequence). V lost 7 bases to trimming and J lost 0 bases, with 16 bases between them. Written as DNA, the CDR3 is TGTGCCAGTACCCTAGACCTCCGAGGCTCTGGGGCCAACGTCCTGACTTTC. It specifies CASTLDLRGSGANVLTF.

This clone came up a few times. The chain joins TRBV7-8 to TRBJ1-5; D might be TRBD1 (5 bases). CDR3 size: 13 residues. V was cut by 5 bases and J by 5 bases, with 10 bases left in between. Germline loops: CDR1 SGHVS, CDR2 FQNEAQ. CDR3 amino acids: CASSRGIDQPQHF. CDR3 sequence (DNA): TGTGCCAGCAGCAGGGGTATCGATCAGCCCCAGCATTTT. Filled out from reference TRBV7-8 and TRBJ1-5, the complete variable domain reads GAGVSQSPRYKVAKRGQDVALRCDPISGHVSLFWYQQALGQGPEFLTYFQNEAQLDKSGLPSDRFFAERPEGSVSTLKIQRTQQEDSAVYLCASSRGIDQPQHFGDGTRLSIL.

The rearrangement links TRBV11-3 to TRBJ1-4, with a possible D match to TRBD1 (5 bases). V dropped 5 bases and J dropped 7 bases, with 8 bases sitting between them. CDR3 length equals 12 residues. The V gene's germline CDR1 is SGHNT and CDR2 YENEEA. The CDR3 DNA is TGTGCCAGCAGCCGAAGGGGTGAAAAACTGTTTTTT. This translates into CASSRRGEKLFF.

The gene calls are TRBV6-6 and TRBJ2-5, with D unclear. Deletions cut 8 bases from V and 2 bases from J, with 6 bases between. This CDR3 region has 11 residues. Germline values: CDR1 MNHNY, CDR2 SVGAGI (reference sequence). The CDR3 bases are TGTGCCAGCGTCGGTCAAGAGACCCAGTACTTC. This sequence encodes CASVGQETQYF.

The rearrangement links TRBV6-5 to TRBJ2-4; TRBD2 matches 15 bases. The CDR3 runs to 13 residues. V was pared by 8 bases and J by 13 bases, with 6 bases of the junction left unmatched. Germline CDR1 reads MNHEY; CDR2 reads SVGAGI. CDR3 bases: TGTGCCAGCTGGACTAGCGGGGGGGCCCCCCAGTACTTC. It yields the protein CASWTSGGAPQYF.

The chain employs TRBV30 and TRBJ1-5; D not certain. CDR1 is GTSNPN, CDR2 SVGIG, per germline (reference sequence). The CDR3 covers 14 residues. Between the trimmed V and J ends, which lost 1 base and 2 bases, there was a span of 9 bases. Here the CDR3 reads CAWSETTGNQPQHF. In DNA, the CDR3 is TGTGCCTGGAGTGAAACAACCGGCAATCAGCCCCAGCATTTT.

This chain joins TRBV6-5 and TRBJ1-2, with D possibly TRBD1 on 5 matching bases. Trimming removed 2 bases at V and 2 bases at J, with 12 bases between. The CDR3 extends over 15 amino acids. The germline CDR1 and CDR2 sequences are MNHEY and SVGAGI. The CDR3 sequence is CASSYNQGTNYGYTF. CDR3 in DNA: TGTGCCAGCAGTTACAACCAGGGCACCAACTATGGCTACACCTTC.